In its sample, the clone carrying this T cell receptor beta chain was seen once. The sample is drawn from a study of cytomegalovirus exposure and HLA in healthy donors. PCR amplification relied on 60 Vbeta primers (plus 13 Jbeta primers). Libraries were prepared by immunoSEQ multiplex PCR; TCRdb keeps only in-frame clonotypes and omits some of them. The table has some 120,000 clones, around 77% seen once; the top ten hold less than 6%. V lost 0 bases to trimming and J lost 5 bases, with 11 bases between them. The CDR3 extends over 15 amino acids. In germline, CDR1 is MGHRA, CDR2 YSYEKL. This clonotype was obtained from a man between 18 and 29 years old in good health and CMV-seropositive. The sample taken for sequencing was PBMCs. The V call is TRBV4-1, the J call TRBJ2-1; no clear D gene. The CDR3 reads CASSQDRQADNEQFF. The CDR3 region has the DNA TGCGCCAGCAGCCAAGATAGGCAGGCCGACAATGAGCAGTTCTTC.